This TCR beta chain was recovered during a study of T cells in Graves' hyperthyroidism and ophthalmopathy. Findings and limits, study-wide: Through a model of 13 V-J features, ophthalmopathy was separated from stable hyperthyroidism.

Trimming stripped 6 bases from V and 0 bases from J, with 15 bases between. The CDR3 covers 15 residues. Per germline, CDR1 MNHEY and CDR2 SVGEGT. Researchers took RNA transcripts and amplified the TCR beta CDR3 regions from them. HTBI primers were employed in a first-round RT-PCR of the TCR CDR3. Via MiXCR, TCRdb re-called the multiplex PCR reads, giving one row per CDR3 protein. Of around 600,000 distinct CDR3 sequences in the sample, 11% to 15% were seen once. To note about this clonotype: The antigen remains unidentified.

The chain joins TRBV6-2 or TRBV6-3 to TRBJ2-7, with D unclear. Material: blood. This sequence was found in a woman between 18 and 29 years old with Graves' ophthalmopathy. In DNA form, the CDR3 reads TGTGCCAGCAGGGCATCCCGGGTCCCCTCCTACGAGCAGTACTTC. The encoded protein is CASRASRVPSYEQYF.